This T cell receptor (beta chain) was recorded in a study of CD8+ T cells in alopecia areata. Study context: Treated patients received oral tofacitinib, 5 to 10 mg twice daily. Study-wide results and caveats: Among the top 100, expanded CD8+ clones were significantly decreased by tofacitinib, as was scalp clonality. For baseline CD8+ expansion, any link to response stays uncertain with one nonresponder.

As regards this clone: The antigen remains undetermined. Other DNA sequences within the sample encode an identical CDR3.

The CDR3 runs to 14 residues. V lost 0 bases and J 0 bases, leaving 4 bases between the germline ends. The germline CDR1 and CDR2 sequences are SGHRS and YFSETQ. Stated treatment: oral pan-JAK inhibitor, 5-10 mg twice daily. Sequencing used cDNA as its template, made by extracting RNA and reverse transcribing it. The method was immunoSEQ multiplex PCR; TCRdb's version includes in-frame clones alone and lacks a portion of them. The top ten hold 23% of the sample, which has about 76,000 clones, approximately 70% seen once. This sequence joins TRBV5-1 and TRBJ1-5; D gene unclear. Sample: CD8+ T cells sorted from blood, taken at week 24, from a patient treated with tofacitinib. This clonotype was sampled from a human donor with alopecia areata. The CDR3 nucleotides are TGCGCCAGCAGCTTGGGATATAGCAATCAGCCCCAGCATTTT. It yields the protein CASSLGYSNQPQHF.